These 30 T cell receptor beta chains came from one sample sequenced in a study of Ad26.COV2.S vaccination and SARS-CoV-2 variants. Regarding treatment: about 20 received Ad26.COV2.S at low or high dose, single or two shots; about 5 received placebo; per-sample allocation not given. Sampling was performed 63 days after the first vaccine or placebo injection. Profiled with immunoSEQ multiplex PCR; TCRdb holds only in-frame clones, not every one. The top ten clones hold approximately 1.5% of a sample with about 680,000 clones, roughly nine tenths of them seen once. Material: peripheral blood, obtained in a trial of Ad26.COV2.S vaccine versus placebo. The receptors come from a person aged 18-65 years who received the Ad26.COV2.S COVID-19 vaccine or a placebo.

CDR3: CAWSVSVARETQYF. Written as DNA, the CDR3 is TGTGCCTGGAGTGTATCGGTGGCCAGGGAGACCCAGTACTTC. The V gene is TRBV30, the J gene TRBJ2-5; D uncertain. This CDR3 is built from 14 residues. The V gene's germline CDR1 is GTSNPN and CDR2 SVGIG (reference sequence). Deletions cut 0 bases from V and 5 bases from J, with 13 bases between.

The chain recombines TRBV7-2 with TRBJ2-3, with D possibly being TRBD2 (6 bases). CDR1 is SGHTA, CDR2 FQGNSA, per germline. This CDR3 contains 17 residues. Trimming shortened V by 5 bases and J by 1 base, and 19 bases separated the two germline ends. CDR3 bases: TGTGCCAGCAGCGAAAGGCCGGCGGACTACCGCACAGATACGCAGTATTTT. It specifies CASSERPADYRTDTQYF.

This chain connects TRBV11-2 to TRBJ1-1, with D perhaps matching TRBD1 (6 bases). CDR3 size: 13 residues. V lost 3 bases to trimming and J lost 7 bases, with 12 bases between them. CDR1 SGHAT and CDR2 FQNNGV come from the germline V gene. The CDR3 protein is CASSFGGADEAFF. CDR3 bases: TGTGCCAGCAGCTTTGGGGGCGCAGATGAAGCTTTCTTT. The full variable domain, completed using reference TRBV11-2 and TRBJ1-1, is EAGVAQSPRYKIIEKRQSVAFWCNPISGHATLYWYQQILGQGPKLLIQFQNNGVVDDSQLPKDRFSAERLKGVDSTLKIQPAKLEDSAVYLCASSFGGADEAFFGQGTRLTVV.

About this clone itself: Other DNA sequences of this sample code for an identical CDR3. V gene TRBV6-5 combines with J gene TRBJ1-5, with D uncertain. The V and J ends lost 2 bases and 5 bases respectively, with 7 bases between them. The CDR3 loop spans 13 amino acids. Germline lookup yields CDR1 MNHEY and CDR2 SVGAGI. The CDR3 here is CASSYRLDQPQHF. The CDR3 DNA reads TGTGCCAGCAGTTACCGGCTGGATCAGCCCCAGCATTTT.

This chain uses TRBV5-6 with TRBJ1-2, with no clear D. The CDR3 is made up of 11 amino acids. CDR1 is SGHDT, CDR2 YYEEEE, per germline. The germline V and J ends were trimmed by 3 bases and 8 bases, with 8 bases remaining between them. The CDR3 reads CASSWSRGYTF. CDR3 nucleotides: TGTGCCAGCAGCTGGTCGAGAGGCTACACCTTC.

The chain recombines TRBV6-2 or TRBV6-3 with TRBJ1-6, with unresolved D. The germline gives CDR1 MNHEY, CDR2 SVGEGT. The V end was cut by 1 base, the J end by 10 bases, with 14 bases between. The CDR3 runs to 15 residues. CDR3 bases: TGTGCCAGCAGTTACTGGACGGAGCCTCCCTCACCCCTCCACTTT. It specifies CASSYWTEPPSPLHF.

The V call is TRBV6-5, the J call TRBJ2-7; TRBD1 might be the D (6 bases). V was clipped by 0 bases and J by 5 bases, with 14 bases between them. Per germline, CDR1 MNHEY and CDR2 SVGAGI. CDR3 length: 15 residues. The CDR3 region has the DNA TGTGCCAGCAGTTACTCGGCTCAGGGGCGGCACGAGCAGTACTTC. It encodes CASSYSAQGRHEQYF.

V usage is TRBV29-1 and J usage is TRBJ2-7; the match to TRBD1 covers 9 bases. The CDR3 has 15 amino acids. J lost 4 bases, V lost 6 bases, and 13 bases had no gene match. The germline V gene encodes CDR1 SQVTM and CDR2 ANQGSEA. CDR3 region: CSVQLPGQGPYEQYF. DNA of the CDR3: TGCAGCGTGCAACTGCCGGGACAGGGACCGTACGAGCAGTACTTC.

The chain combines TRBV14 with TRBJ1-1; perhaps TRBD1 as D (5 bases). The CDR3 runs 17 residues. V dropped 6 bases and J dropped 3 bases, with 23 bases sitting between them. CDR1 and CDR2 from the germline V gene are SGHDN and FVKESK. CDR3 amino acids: CASRQNYLGGEDTEAFF. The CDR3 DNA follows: TGTGCCAGCAGACAAAATTACCTCGGGGGGGAGGACACTGAAGCTTTCTTT.

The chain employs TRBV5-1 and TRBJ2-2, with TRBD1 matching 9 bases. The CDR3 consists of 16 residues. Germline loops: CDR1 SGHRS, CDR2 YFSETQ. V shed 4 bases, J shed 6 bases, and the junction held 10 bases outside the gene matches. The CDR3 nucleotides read TGCGCCAGCAGCCTCCCCGGGACAGGGAGGTCCGGGGAGCTGTTTTTT. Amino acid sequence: CASSLPGTGRSGELFF.

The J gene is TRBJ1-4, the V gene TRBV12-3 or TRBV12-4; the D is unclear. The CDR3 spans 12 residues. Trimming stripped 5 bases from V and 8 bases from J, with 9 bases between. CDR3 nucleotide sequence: TGTGCCAGCAGTCGCTATGGGGAAAAACTGTTTTTT. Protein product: CASSRYGEKLFF.

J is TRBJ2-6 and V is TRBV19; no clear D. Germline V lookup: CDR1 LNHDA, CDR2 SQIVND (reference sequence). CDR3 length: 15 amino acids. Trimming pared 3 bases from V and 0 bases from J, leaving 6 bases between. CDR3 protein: CASSMRSSGANVLTF. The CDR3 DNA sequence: TGTGCCAGTAGTATGAGGAGCTCTGGGGCCAACGTCCTGACTTTC.

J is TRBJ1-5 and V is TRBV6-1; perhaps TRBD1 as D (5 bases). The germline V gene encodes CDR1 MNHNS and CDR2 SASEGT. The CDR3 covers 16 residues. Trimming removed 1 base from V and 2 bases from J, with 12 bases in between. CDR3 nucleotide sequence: TGTGCCAGCAGTGAAGGGGGAGGGGTTGGCAATCAGCCCCAGCATTTT. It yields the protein CASSEGGGVGNQPQHF.

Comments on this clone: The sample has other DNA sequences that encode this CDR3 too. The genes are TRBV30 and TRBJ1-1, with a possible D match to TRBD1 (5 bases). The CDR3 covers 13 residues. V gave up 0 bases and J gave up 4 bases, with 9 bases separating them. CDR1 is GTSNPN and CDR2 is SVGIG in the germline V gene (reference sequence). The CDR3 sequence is CAWSVGEGTEAFF. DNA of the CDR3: TGTGCCTGGAGTGTGGGGGAAGGCACTGAAGCTTTCTTT.

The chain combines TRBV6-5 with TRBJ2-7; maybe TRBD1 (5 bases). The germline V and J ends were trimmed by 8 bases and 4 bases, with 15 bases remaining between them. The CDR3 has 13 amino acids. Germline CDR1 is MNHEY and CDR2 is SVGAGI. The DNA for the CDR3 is TGTGCCAGCCGAGAGACAGAGCCTTACGAGCAGTACTTC. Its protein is CASRETEPYEQYF.

This chain's CDR3 is CASSRAQGTGELFF. The DNA of the CDR3 is TGTGCCAGCAGCCGAGCCCAGGGCACCGGGGAGCTGTTTTTT. The chain recombines TRBV7-3 with TRBJ2-2, with D possibly matching TRBD1 (5 bases). V lost 5 bases, J lost 4 bases, and 11 bases lay in between. The CDR3 contains 14 residues. The germline CDR1 and CDR2 sequences are SGHTA and FQGTGA.

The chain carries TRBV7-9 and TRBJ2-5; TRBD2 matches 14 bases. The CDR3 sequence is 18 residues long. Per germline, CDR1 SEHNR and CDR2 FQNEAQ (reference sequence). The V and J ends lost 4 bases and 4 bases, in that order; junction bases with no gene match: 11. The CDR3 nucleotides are TGTGCCAGCAGCTCAGGGACTAGCGGGAGCCCCGCTGGAGAGACCCAGTACTTC. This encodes CASSSGTSGSPAGETQYF.

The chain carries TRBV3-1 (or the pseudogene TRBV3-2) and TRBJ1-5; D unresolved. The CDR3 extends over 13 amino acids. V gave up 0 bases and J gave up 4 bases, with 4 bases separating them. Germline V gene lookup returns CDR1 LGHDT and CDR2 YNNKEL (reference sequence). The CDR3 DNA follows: TGTGCCAGCAGCCAAGAGATGAATCAGCCCCAGCATTTT. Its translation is CASSQEMNQPQHF.

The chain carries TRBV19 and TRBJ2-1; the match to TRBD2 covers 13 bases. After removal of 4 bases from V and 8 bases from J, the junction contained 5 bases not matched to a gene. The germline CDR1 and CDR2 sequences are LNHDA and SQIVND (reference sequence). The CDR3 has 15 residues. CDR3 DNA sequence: TGTGCCAGTAGTACTACTAGCGGGGGGGCCTATGAGCAGTTCTTC. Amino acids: CASSTTSGGAYEQFF.

CDR3 bases: TGTGCCAGCAGCCGCGATAGAGACAATGAGCAGTTCTTC. Translating it yields CASSRDRDNEQFF. The chain uses TRBV7-7 and TRBJ2-1; no firm D call. This CDR3 region has 13 residues. The V end was cut by 5 bases, the J end by 5 bases, with 10 bases between. The germline V gene has CDR1 SSHAT and CDR2 FNYEAQ (reference sequence).

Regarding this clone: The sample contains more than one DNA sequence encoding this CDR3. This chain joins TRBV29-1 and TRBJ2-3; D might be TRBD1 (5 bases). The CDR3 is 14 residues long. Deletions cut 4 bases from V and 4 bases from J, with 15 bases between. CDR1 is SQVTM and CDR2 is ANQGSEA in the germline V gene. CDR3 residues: CSVASGIRADTQYF. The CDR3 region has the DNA TGCAGCGTTGCGTCAGGGATCCGCGCAGATACGCAGTATTTT.

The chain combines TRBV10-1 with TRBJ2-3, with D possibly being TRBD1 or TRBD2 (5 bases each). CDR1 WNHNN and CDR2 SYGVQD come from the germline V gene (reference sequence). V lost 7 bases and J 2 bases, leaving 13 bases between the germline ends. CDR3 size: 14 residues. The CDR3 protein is CASKPGRTTDTQYF. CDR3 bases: TGCGCCAGCAAACCGGGACGGACCACAGATACGCAGTATTTT.

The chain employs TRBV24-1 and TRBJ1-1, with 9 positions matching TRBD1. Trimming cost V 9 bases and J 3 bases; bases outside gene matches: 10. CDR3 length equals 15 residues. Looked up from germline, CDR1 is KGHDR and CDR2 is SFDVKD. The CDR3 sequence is CATLSPTGGDTEAFF. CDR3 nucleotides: TGTGCCACCCTCTCCCCGACAGGGGGAGACACTGAAGCTTTCTTT.

Here the CDR3 reads CASSLDRAVYGYTF. In nucleotides, the CDR3 is TGCGCCAGCAGCTTGGACAGGGCCGTCTATGGCTACACCTTC. The V and J genes are TRBV5-1 and TRBJ1-2; a possible D gene is TRBD1 (6 bases). The V gene lost 0 bases and the J gene lost 4 bases, with 10 bases spanning the gap. Germline CDR1 SGHRS, CDR2 YFSETQ. The length of the CDR3 is 14 residues.

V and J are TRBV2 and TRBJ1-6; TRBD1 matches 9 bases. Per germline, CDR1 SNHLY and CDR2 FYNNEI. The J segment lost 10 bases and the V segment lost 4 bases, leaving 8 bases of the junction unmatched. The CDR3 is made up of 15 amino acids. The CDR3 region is CASSARQGGFSPLHF. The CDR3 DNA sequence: TGTGCCAGCAGTGCCCGACAGGGGGGATTCTCACCCCTCCACTTT.

The DNA for the CDR3 is TGCGCCAGCAGCCAGGGACAGGCTGAAAAACTGTTTTTT. This encodes CASSQGQAEKLFF. The rearrangement links TRBV4-1 to TRBJ1-4; TRBD1 matches at 8 bases. This CDR3 has 13 residues. V trimming: 3 bases; J trimming: 7 bases; junction bases outside the gene matches: 1. The germline CDR1 and CDR2 sequences are MGHRA and YSYEKL.

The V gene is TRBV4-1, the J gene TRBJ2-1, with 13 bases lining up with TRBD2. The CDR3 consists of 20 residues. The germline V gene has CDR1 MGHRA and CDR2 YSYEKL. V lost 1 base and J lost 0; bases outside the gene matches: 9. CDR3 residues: CASSQGRLAGGASSYNEQFF. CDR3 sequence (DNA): TGCGCCAGCAGCCAAGGGAGACTAGCGGGGGGCGCGAGCTCCTACAATGAGCAGTTCTTC.

The CDR3 spells CASSPAASNEKLFF. DNA for the CDR3: TGTGCCAGCAGCCCCGCGGCCTCTAATGAAAAACTGTTTTTT. The chain couples TRBV5-4 to TRBJ1-4, with unresolved D. Germline CDR1 reads SGHNT; CDR2 reads YYREEE (reference sequence). Trimming cost V 4 bases and J 3 bases, with 10 bases left between them. The CDR3 loop spans 14 amino acids.

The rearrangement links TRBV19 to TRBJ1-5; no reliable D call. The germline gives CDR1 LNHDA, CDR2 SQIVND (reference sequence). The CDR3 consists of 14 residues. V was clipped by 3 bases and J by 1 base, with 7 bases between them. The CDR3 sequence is CASSIPRSNQPQHF. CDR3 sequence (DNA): TGTGCCAGTAGTATCCCCCGAAGCAATCAGCCCCAGCATTTT.

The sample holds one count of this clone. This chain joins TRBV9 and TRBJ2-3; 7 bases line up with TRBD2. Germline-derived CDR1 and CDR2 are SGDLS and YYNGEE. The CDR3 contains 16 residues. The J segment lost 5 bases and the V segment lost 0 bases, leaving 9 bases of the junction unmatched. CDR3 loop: CASSVGGGSAGDTQYF. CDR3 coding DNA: TGTGCCAGCAGCGTAGGCGGCGGGAGCGCAGGAGATACGCAGTATTTT.